These 10 T cell receptor beta chains originate from one sample sequenced in a study of shared clonotypes between healthy human individuals. Libraries were prepared by immunoSEQ multiplex PCR; TCRdb keeps only in-frame clonotypes and omits some of them. The data hold about 2.4 million clones, with roughly 93% observed a single time. The sample taken for sequencing was naive CD4+ T cells from PBMCs. Stated subset: CD45RA+ positively selected. The receptors were gathered from a man younger than 30 in good health. Some clones in this sample may be carry-over from other donors' samples.

The V call is TRBV4-2, the J call TRBJ2-1; no clear D gene. V was clipped by 0 bases and J by 4 bases, with 10 bases between them. This CDR3 has 15 residues. The germline V gene has CDR1 LGHNA and CDR2 YNFKEQ. The CDR3 sequence: CASSQDWGLYNEQFF. CDR3 coding DNA: TGTGCCAGCAGCCAAGATTGGGGTCTTTACAATGAGCAGTTCTTC.

The gene calls are TRBV18 and TRBJ2-7; 9 bases fit TRBD1. V shed 2 bases and J 2 bases; nucleotides not matched to a gene: 4. CDR1 and CDR2 (germline): KGHSH, LQKENI. There are 15 residues in the CDR3. This chain's CDR3 is CASSPIRDRAYEQYF. CDR3 bases: TGTGCCAGCTCACCAATTCGGGACAGGGCCTACGAGCAGTACTTC. The whole variable domain, filled in from reference TRBV18 and TRBJ2-7, reads NAGVMQNPRHLVRRRGQEARLRCSPMKGHSHVYWYRQLPEEGLKFMVYLQKENIIDESGMPKERFSAEFPKEGPSILRIQQVVRGDSAAYFCASSPIRDRAYEQYFGPGTRLTVT.

The rearrangement links TRBV11-3 to TRBJ2-1, with D tentatively TRBD2 (5 bases). Trimming left V 5 bases short and J 9 bases short, with 14 bases between. The CDR3 contains 13 residues. Germline V gene sequence: CDR1 SGHNT, CDR2 YENEEA. For the CDR3, the DNA is TGTGCCAGCAGCCGCCTGAGGGAGAGTGAGCAGTTCTTC. Its protein is CASSRLRESEQFF.

The chain couples TRBV5-4 to TRBJ2-5, with D perhaps given as TRBD1 or TRBD2 (5 bases each). CDR1 and CDR2 (germline): SGHNT, YYREEE (reference sequence). The CDR3 has 14 amino acids. V was trimmed by 4 bases and J by 9 bases, leaving 19 bases between them. CDR3 sequence reads: CASSPGTEQVAQYF. CDR3 nucleotide sequence: TGTGCCAGCAGCCCCGGGACCGAACAAGTCGCCCAGTACTTC.

The chain employs TRBV14 and TRBJ2-1; 11 nucleotides match TRBD2. Trimming removed 1 base from V and 8 bases from J; junction bases left unmatched: 7. The CDR3 loop spans 16 amino acids. Germline V gene lookup returns CDR1 SGHDN and CDR2 FVKESK. CDR3 in DNA: TGTGCCAGCAGCCAAGGAGGACTAGCGGGTTTGTATGAGCAGTTCTTC. This translates into CASSQGGLAGLYEQFF.

Turning to this clone: Within the sample, other DNA sequences also encode this same CDR3. The rearrangement uses TRBV19 and TRBJ2-5; 10 positions agree with TRBD1. Germline V lookup: CDR1 LNHDA, CDR2 SQIVND (reference sequence). The CDR3 is 14 amino acids. After removal of 3 bases from V and 3 bases from J, the junction contained 1 base not matched to a gene. CDR3 loop: CASSIGTGEETQYF. The CDR3 DNA reads TGTGCCAGTAGTATCGGGACAGGGGAAGAGACCCAGTACTTC. Based on the CDR3 plus reference TRBV19 and TRBJ2-5, the full variable domain is DGGITQSPKYLFRKEGQNVTLSCEQNLNHDAMYWYRQDPGQGLRLIYYSQIVNDFQKGDIAEGYSVSREKKESFPLTVTSAQKNPTAFYLCASSIGTGEETQYFGPGTRLLVL.

The J gene is TRBJ2-2, the V gene TRBV9; 10 nucleotides line up with TRBD2. Trimming removed 0 bases from V and 4 bases from J; junction bases left unmatched: 6. The CDR3 length is 17 residues. Germline values: CDR1 SGDLS, CDR2 YYNGEE. The CDR3 reads CASSVAGAGGATGELFF. CDR3 nucleotides: TGTGCCAGCAGCGTAGCCGGAGCGGGAGGGGCCACCGGGGAGCTGTTTTTT.

As concerns this clone: This sample also contains other DNA sequences that code for the same CDR3. The chain joins TRBV5-1 to TRBJ2-7; 10 nucleotides line up with TRBD1. V gave up 0 bases and J gave up 2 bases; unmatched junction bases: 5. Germline assignment: CDR1 SGHRS and CDR2 YFSETQ. CDR3 length: 16 residues. The CDR3 here is CASSLAGGQGPYEQYF. CDR3 DNA sequence: TGCGCCAGCAGCTTGGCCGGGGGACAGGGGCCCTACGAGCAGTACTTC.

This rearrangement joins TRBV7-2 to TRBJ2-5; D unclear. The length of the CDR3 is 17 residues. The V gene lost 2 bases and the J gene lost 1 base, with 17 bases spanning the gap. CDR1 and CDR2 (germline): SGHTA, FQGNSA. The DNA for the CDR3 is TGTGCCAGCAGCTTATCACTTTACACCTGGGCCCAAGAGACCCAGTACTTC. Its translation: CASSLSLYTWAQETQYF.

This chain connects TRBV7-3 to TRBJ1-5; 7 bases map to TRBD1. This CDR3 has 15 amino acids. Per germline, CDR1 SGHTA and CDR2 FQGTGA. V lost 2 bases, J lost 7 bases, and 8 bases stayed unmatched. The CDR3 nucleotides read TGTGCCAGCAGCTTAGTAGGGGGCGGGGACCAGCCCCAGCATTTT. It codes for CASSLVGGGDQPQHF.